A single sample gave rise to the 12 T cell receptor beta chains below, sequenced in a study of blood T cells in healthy people across ages. Sample-barcoded 5' priming and a J-beta primer mix drove a second PCR of 7 to 11 cycles. TCRdb recomputed calls from the 5' RACE reads with MiXCR, one row per CDR3 protein. The sample lists roughly 700,000 distinct CDR3 sequences; 45% to 50% were seen once. The specimen was blood. All receptors derive from a woman aged 55-70 years in good health.

With regard to this clonotype: Mismatch with germline at one junction end may stem from a read error. This rearrangement joins TRBV20-1 to TRBJ2-3, with a possible D match to TRBD2 (5 bases). This CDR3 region has 14 residues. Germline V gives CDR1 DFQATT, CDR2 SNEGSKA (reference sequence). CDR3 coding DNA: TGCAGTACTAGAGATCGCAGGAGGATAGATACGCAGTATTTT. Translation gives CSTRDRRRIDTQYF.

The chain employs TRBV20-1 and TRBJ2-7, with 7 bases aligning to TRBD2. The germline CDR1 and CDR2 sequences are DFQATT and SNEGSKA (reference sequence). V shed 0 bases and J 2 bases; nucleotides not matched to a gene: 7. This CDR3 is 15 amino acids long. The CDR3 loop reads CSARDNRGGAYEQYF. The CDR3 coding sequence is TGCAGTGCTAGAGATAATCGGGGAGGGGCCTACGAGCAGTACTTC.

This clonotype was observed many times. V is TRBV9 and J is TRBJ2-6; 9 bases are shared with TRBD2. V was clipped by 4 bases and J by 3 bases; unmatched bases: 5. The CDR3 covers 16 residues. The V gene's germline CDR1 is SGDLS and CDR2 YYNGEE. DNA for the CDR3: TGTGCCAGCAGCCTAGCGGGATGGAATGGGGCCAACGTCCTGACTTTC. It translates to CASSLAGWNGANVLTF. Looking up the rest from reference TRBV9 and TRBJ2-6 gives the full variable domain: DSGVTQTPKHLITATGQRVTLRCSPRSGDLSVYWYQQSLDQGLQFLIQYYNGEERAKGNILERFSAQQFPDLHSELNLSSLELGDSALYFCASSLAGWNGANVLTFGAGSRLTVL.

V and J are TRBV21-1 and TRBJ2-5; the DNA was not used to check the table's D call, TRBD1. TRBV21-1 constitutes a pseudogene. The length of the CDR3 is 19 residues. The CDR3 here is CASRPDRDLRCLFQETQYF. The CDR3 DNA is TGTGCCAGCAGACCGGACAGGGACCTCCGTTGTCTTTTCCAAGAGACCCAGTACTTC.

As regards this clonotype: One end of the junction does not line up with germline, which may come from a read error. The rearrangement uses TRBV7-9 and TRBJ2-3; perhaps D is TRBD1 or TRBD2 (6 bases each). The CDR3 covers 15 residues. The germline V gene has CDR1 SEHNR and CDR2 FQNEAQ (reference sequence). The CDR3 DNA reads as TGTGCCAGCAGCCGCGGGACAACTAGCATAGATACGCAGTATTTT. This codes for CASSRGTTSIDTQYF.

This chain uses TRBV28 with TRBJ1-2; D is uncertain. CDR1 is MDHEN, CDR2 SYDVKM, per germline. V was shortened by 2 bases and J by 4 bases, with 14 bases between the two germline ends. This CDR3 has 15 residues. The CDR3 coding sequence is TGTGCCAGCAGTTTAATAGACGGGGTTTCCTATGGCTACACCTTC. This encodes CASSLIDGVSYGYTF.

The J gene is TRBJ2-1, the V gene TRBV7-7; D assignment may be TRBD1 or TRBD2 (5 bases each). Germline CDR1 is SSHAT and CDR2 is FNYEAQ (reference sequence). V lost 5 bases and J 5 bases, leaving 16 bases between the germline ends. The CDR3 has 15 amino acids. The CDR3: CASSQGWGPNNEQFF. CDR3 nucleotides: TGTGCCAGCAGCCAAGGTTGGGGACCGAACAATGAGCAGTTCTTC. Filled out from reference TRBV7-7 and TRBJ2-1, the complete variable domain reads GAGVSQSPRYKVTKRGQDVTLRCDPISSHATLYWYQQALGQGPEFLTYFNYEAQPDKSGLPSDRFSAERPEGSISTLTIQRTEQRDSAMYRCASSQGWGPNNEQFFGPGTRLTVL.

The chain is built from TRBV4-2 and TRBJ2-7; D possibly matches TRBD1 or TRBD2 (5 bases each). The germline gives CDR1 LGHNA, CDR2 YNFKEQ. The CDR3 covers 16 residues. The V end lost 1 base, the J end lost 2 bases, and 15 bases lay between the germline ends. The CDR3 protein is CASSQGGNGAPYEQYF. CDR3 sequence (DNA): TGTGCCAGCAGCCAAGGCGGCAACGGGGCCCCCTACGAGCAGTACTTC.

This clonotype showed up just a few times. The CDR3 DNA reads TGTGCCAGCAGAGCCCCGGGGGATAGGGCCAAAAACATTCAGTACTTC. It yields the protein CASRAPGDRAKNIQYF. J is TRBJ2-4 and V is TRBV6-5; D might be TRBD2 (6 bases). Germline loops: CDR1 MNHEY, CDR2 SVGAGI. CDR3 length: 16 residues. V gave up 6 bases and J gave up 1 base, with 16 bases separating them.

This clonotype showed up many times. The J gene is TRBJ2-1, the V gene TRBV10-3, with D possibly being TRBD1 (5 bases). CDR3 length: 12 residues. CDR1 and CDR2 from the germline V gene are ENHRY and SYGVKD. Deletions cut 5 bases from V and 8 bases from J, with 10 bases between. The CDR3: CAISMTDDEQFF. Here the CDR3 DNA reads TGTGCCATCAGTATGACAGACGATGAGCAGTTCTTC.

The V call is TRBV7-2, the J call TRBJ2-5; weak D call: TRBD1 (6 bases). The V end lost 5 bases, the J end lost 4 bases, and 11 bases lay between the germline ends. The CDR3 loop spans 13 amino acids. Germline V gene data show CDR1 as SGHTA and CDR2 as FQGNSA. CDR3 coding DNA: TGTGCCAGCAGCCCCGGACAGTTAGAGACCCAGTACTTC. Translation gives CASSPGQLETQYF.

This clonotype showed up just a few times. This chain joins TRBV27 and TRBJ2-1, with 15 bases that match TRBD2. The CDR3 is made up of 17 amino acids. The ends lost 2 bases at V and 9 bases at J; junction bases unmatched: 8. The germline V gene encodes CDR1 MNHEY and CDR2 SMNVEV (reference sequence). Here the CDR3 DNA reads TGTGCCAGCAGTTTACCTATGGGACTAGCGGGAGGAGGTGAGCAGTTCTTC. It codes for CASSLPMGLAGGGEQFF.